Below, 10 T cell receptor beta chains from the same sample are listed, as sequenced in a study of PD-1 blockade in classical Hodgkin lymphoma. The assay was immunoSEQ multiplex PCR, and TCRdb's table has in-frame clones only and misses some. Of about 24,000 clones in the sample, around four fifths were seen once. Time point denoted: cycle 4 day 1 (C4D1), after more than five weeks of nivolumab. No patient escaped relapse after autologous stem cell transplantation, and brentuximab vedotin exposure varied. The starting material was peripheral blood mononuclear cells (PBMCs), obtained before the fourth cycle of nivolumab. Receptor source: a human donor with classical Hodgkin lymphoma.

The J gene is TRBJ2-1, the V gene TRBV28; 9 positions agree with TRBD1. V lost 5 bases to trimming and J lost 9 bases; unmatched junction nucleotides: 5. This CDR3 is 13 amino acids long. The germline CDR1 and CDR2 sequences are MDHEN and SYDVKM. CDR3 in amino acids: CASSPTGGSEQFF. The CDR3 nucleotides are TGTGCCAGCAGTCCGACAGGGGGGAGTGAGCAGTTCTTC.

The rearrangement uses TRBV10-2 and TRBJ2-7; 7 bases align to TRBD2. Per the germline V gene, CDR1 is WSHSY and CDR2 is SAAADI. J lost 3 bases, V lost 10 bases, and 6 bases had no gene match. The CDR3 has 12 amino acids. CDR3 sequence (DNA): TGCGCCACGCGGGGACTACTCTACGAGCAGTACTTC. Amino acids: CATRGLLYEQYF.

Notes on this clone: The junction departs from germline at one end; a sequencing error may be responsible. The V gene is TRBV5-1, the J gene TRBJ1-5; maybe TRBD1 (5 bases). The CDR3 length is 11 residues. Germline CDR1 and CDR2: SGHRS and YFSETQ. This CDR3 is CASSLGPPQHF. CDR3 coding DNA: TGTGCCAGCAGCCTGGGGCCGCCCCAGCATTTT.

The chain has TRBV7-6 and TRBJ1-4; D gene uncertain. Looked up from germline, CDR1 is SGHVS and CDR2 is FNYEAQ. The CDR3 runs to 17 residues. Between the trimmed V and J ends, which lost 1 base and 0 bases, there was a span of 12 bases. The CDR3 protein is CASSLGFTRTTNEKLFF. The CDR3 nucleotides are TGTGCCAGCAGCTTAGGATTTACAAGGACAACTAATGAAAAACTGTTTTTT.

Worth noting for this clone: This specimen includes other DNA sequences encoding the same CDR3. This chain links TRBV19 with TRBJ1-2; 9 nucleotides align to TRBD1. The CDR3 covers 15 residues. Germline lookup yields CDR1 LNHDA and CDR2 SQIVND (reference sequence). V trimming: 2 bases; J trimming: 2 bases; junction bases outside the gene matches: 3. This CDR3 is CASSISGTGNYGYTF. For the CDR3, the DNA is TGTGCCAGTAGTATATCAGGGACAGGGAACTATGGCTACACCTTC. Full variable domain (rest looked up from reference TRBV19 and TRBJ1-2): DGGITQSPKYLFRKEGQNVTLSCEQNLNHDAMYWYRQDPGQGLRLIYYSQIVNDFQKGDIAEGYSVSREKKESFPLTVTSAQKNPTAFYLCASSISGTGNYGYTFGSGTRLTVV.

The DNA of the CDR3 is TGTGCCTGGAGTAGGTTCGGTCAGGATACCTACGAGCAGTACTTC. It is translated as CAWSRFGQDTYEQYF. The rearrangement uses TRBV30 and TRBJ2-7, with unresolved D. The V gene lost 2 bases and the J gene lost 2 bases, with 16 bases spanning the gap. This CDR3 has 15 residues. Germline V gene data show CDR1 as GTSNPN and CDR2 as SVGIG (reference sequence). Combining the CDR3 with reference TRBV30 and TRBJ2-7 gives the whole variable domain SQTIHQWPATLVQPVGSPLSLECTVEGTSNPNLYWYRQAAGRGLQLLFYSVGIGQISSEVPQNLSASRPQDRQFILSSKKLLLSDSGFYLCAWSRFGQDTYEQYFGPGTRLTVT.

This chain joins TRBV11-2 and TRBJ1-2, with D tentatively TRBD1 (6 bases). The V end was cut by 5 bases, the J end by 5 bases, with 21 bases between. Per the germline V gene, CDR1 is SGHAT and CDR2 is FQNNGV. This CDR3 spans 16 amino acids. The DNA for the CDR3 is TGTGCCAGCAGCCCTTCTTTTGAGGGGGGTTGGTATGGCTACACCTTC. Translating it yields CASSPSFEGGWYGYTF.

This chain joins TRBV2 and TRBJ1-6; 8 nucleotides agree with TRBD1. V lost 7 bases and J lost 0; bases outside the gene matches: 2. Germline values: CDR1 SNHLY, CDR2 FYNNEI. This CDR3 has 15 residues. CDR3 in amino acids: CASTGTGSYNSPLHF. CDR3 nucleotide sequence: TGTGCCAGCACCGGGACAGGCTCCTATAATTCACCCCTCCACTTT. The complete variable domain, with remaining parts taken from reference TRBV2 and TRBJ1-6, reads EPEVTQTPSHQVTQMGQEVILRCVPISNHLYFYWYRQILGQKVEFLVSFYNNEISEKSEIFDDQFSVERPDGSNFTLKIRSTKLEDSAMYFCASTGTGSYNSPLHFGNGTRLTVT.

The chain combines TRBV7-2 with TRBJ2-5; D may correspond to TRBD1 or TRBD2 (6 bases each). Germline-derived CDR1 and CDR2 are SGHTA and FQGNSA. V was pared by 3 bases and J by 7 bases, with 18 bases between. CDR3 length: 15 residues. CDR3 DNA: TGTGCCAGCAGCTTCGAACCTCATGGAGGGGGGACCCAGTACTTC. This codes for CASSFEPHGGGTQYF.

This clone was detected a few times. This chain uses TRBV15 with TRBJ2-7; D remains unclear. The CDR3 consists of 14 residues. The germline V gene encodes CDR1 LNHNV and CDR2 YYDKDF (reference sequence). Trimming stripped 3 bases from V and 2 bases from J, with 11 bases between. CDR3 nucleotide sequence: TGTGCCACCAGCAGCGACCCGGGCCCCTACGAGCAGTACTTC. As protein: CATSSDPGPYEQYF.